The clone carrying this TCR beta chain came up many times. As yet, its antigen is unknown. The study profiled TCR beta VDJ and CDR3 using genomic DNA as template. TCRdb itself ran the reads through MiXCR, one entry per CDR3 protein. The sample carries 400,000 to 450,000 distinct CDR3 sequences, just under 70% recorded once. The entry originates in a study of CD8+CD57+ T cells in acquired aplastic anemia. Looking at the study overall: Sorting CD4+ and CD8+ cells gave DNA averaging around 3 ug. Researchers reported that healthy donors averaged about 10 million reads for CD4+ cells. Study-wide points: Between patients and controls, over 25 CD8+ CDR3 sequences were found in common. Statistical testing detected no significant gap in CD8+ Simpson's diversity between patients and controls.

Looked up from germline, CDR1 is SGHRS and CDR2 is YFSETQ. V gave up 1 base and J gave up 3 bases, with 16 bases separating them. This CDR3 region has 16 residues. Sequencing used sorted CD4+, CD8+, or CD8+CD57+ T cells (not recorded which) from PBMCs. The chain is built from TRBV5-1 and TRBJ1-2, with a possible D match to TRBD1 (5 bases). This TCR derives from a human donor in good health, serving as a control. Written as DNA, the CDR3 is TGCGCCAGCAGCTTGTCATTCGGGACGCATGACTATGGCTACACCTTC. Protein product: CASSLSFGTHDYGYTF.